These 21 T cell receptor beta chains were sequenced from one sample in a study of spatial heterogeneity in lung cancer. TCRdb re-called the 5' RACE reads with MiXCR, one entry per CDR3 protein. The sample consists of tens of thousands of distinct CDR3 sequences, about 12% of them appearing once. Time point here: sample taken at primary tumor resection. The input for sequencing was PBMCs, taken at surgery. The receptors were sampled from a male donor with early-stage non-small cell lung cancer.

The chain combines TRBV14 with TRBJ2-5; 9 nucleotides line up with TRBD2. With 5 bases clipped from V and 6 bases from J, the junction kept 7 bases outside the gene matches. The CDR3 loop spans 14 amino acids. The germline gives CDR1 SGHDN, CDR2 FVKESK. This CDR3 reads CASSSGLAWKTQYF. The CDR3 bases are TGTGCCAGCAGCTCGGGACTAGCATGGAAGACCCAGTACTTC.

The chain couples TRBV29-1 to TRBJ2-6; 7 bases line up with TRBD2. The V gene's germline CDR1 is SQVTM and CDR2 ANQGSEA. The CDR3 loop spans 16 amino acids. V lost 6 bases to trimming and J lost 2 bases; unmatched junction nucleotides: 10. CDR3 sequence: CSVPSGTRAGANVLTF. The CDR3 region has the DNA TGCAGCGTCCCCAGCGGGACGAGGGCTGGGGCCAACGTCCTGACTTTC.

This clonotype has a handful of counts. The CDR3 nucleotides are TGCAGTGCTAGAGATCGGCAGGGGTTGTCCAAAAACATTCAGTACTTC. Residues: CSARDRQGLSKNIQYF. This chain links TRBV20-1 with TRBJ2-4; possibly TRBD1 for D (6 bases). The CDR3 is 16 amino acids. The V and J ends lost 0 bases and 2 bases respectively, with 14 bases between them. Germline loops: CDR1 DFQATT, CDR2 SNEGSKA (reference sequence).

There are a few counts of this clonotype. The chain uses TRBV6-2 or TRBV6-3 and TRBJ1-5; unclear D gene. Germline V gene lookup returns CDR1 MNHEY and CDR2 SVGEGT. The germline V and J ends were trimmed by 7 bases and 6 bases, with 10 bases remaining between them. The CDR3 spans 12 residues. The CDR3 nucleotides read TGTGCCAGCACGCGGGTCGGTCAGCCCCAGCATTTT. Amino acid sequence: CASTRVGQPQHF.

The chain is built from TRBV28 and TRBJ2-1; 11 nucleotides align to TRBD2. V was clipped by 5 bases and J by 3 bases; unmatched bases: 12. Germline-derived CDR1 and CDR2 are MDHEN and SYDVKM. The CDR3 totals 18 residues. CDR3 nucleotides: TGTGCCAGCAGTCCTCGGGGTAGCGGGAGGGCCTTCTACAATGAGCAGTTCTTC. Protein: CASSPRGSGRAFYNEQFF.

The chain employs TRBV28 and TRBJ2-7, with D possibly matching TRBD2 (7 bases). Germline CDR1 is MDHEN and CDR2 is SYDVKM. The CDR3 has 15 residues. The V end lost 5 bases, the J end lost 3 bases, and 17 bases lay between the germline ends. Here the CDR3 reads CASSPQGGRLYEQYF. The CDR3, as DNA: TGTGCCAGCAGTCCACAGGGAGGGAGACTCTACGAGCAGTACTTC.

J is TRBJ2-1 and V is TRBV12-3 or TRBV12-4, with 8 bases identical to TRBD2. The CDR3 has 14 amino acids. The junction had 3 bases not matched to a gene; V was cut back by 6 bases and J by 2 bases. The CDR3 DNA reads as TGTGCCAGCAGAAGCGGGGGCCCCTACAATGAGCAGTTCTTC. The encoded protein is CASRSGGPYNEQFF.

In its sample, this clonotype was seen a few times. This chain connects TRBV18 to TRBJ1-2; D is ambiguous. This CDR3 has 14 amino acids. Per the germline V gene, CDR1 is KGHSH and CDR2 is LQKENI. V was shortened by 3 bases and J by 4 bases, with 12 bases between the two germline ends. Here the CDR3 reads CASSPGPRSYGYTF. The DNA for the CDR3 is TGTGCCAGCTCACCCGGGCCGCGTTCCTATGGCTACACCTTC.

J is TRBJ2-3 and V is TRBV7-2; D remains ambiguous. The CDR3 is 13 residues long. Germline V gene data show CDR1 as SGHTA and CDR2 as FQGNSA. With 1 base removed from V and 4 bases from J, the gap between germline ends came to 6 bases. The CDR3: CASSLVYADTQYF. The CDR3, as DNA: TGTGCCAGCAGCTTAGTATACGCAGATACGCAGTATTTT. The full variable domain, its missing parts supplied by reference TRBV7-2 and TRBJ2-3, is GAGVSQSPSNKVTEKGKDVELRCDPISGHTALYWYRQSLGQGLEFLIYFQGNSAPDKSGLPSDRFSAERTGGSVSTLTIQRTQQEDSAVYLCASSLVYADTQYFGPGTRLTVL.

The sample holds many counts of this clonotype. This chain uses TRBV7-3 with TRBJ1-4; D is perhaps TRBD1 (6 bases). Germline assignment: CDR1 SGHTA and CDR2 FQGTGA. Trimming took 5 bases from V and 4 from J, leaving 17 bases between them. This CDR3 has 16 amino acids. The CDR3 bases are TGTGCCAGCAGCCCAAAACGTCACAGGGTTAATGAAAAACTGTTTTTT. Translation gives CASSPKRHRVNEKLFF.

The table lists this clonotype with a few counts. The CDR3 spells CSLAANTGELFF. The CDR3 DNA sequence: TGCAGCCTGGCGGCGAACACCGGGGAGCTGTTTTTT. The chain links TRBV20-1 to TRBJ2-2; D is unclear. Germline V gene lookup returns CDR1 DFQATT and CDR2 SNEGSKA (reference sequence). The CDR3 is 12 residues long.

The chain couples TRBV4-3 to TRBJ2-5; TRBD1 matches 8 bases. Germline trimming cut 1 base from V and 5 bases from J; bases unmatched to any gene: 9. The CDR3 contains 16 residues. The germline V gene has CDR1 LGHNA and CDR2 YSLEER. The CDR3 DNA is TGCGCCAGCAGCCAAGCCGAGACAGGGGTTCGGGAGACCCAGTACTTC. Translating it yields CASSQAETGVRETQYF.

This chain uses TRBV5-5 with TRBJ1-1, with 8 bases lining up with TRBD1. CDR1 and CDR2 from the germline V gene are SGHKS and YYEKEE (reference sequence). This CDR3 comprises 14 residues. V dropped 4 bases and J dropped 1; count of bases not matched to a gene: 3. The DNA for the CDR3 is TGTGCCAGCAGCCGTGGGACAGGGAACACTGAAGCTTTCTTT. As protein: CASSRGTGNTEAFF.

In DNA form, the CDR3 reads TGCGCCAGCAGCTTGACAGGGATGGACGAGCAGTACTTC. This translates into CASSLTGMDEQYF. This chain uses TRBV5-1 with TRBJ2-7; weak D call: TRBD1 (6 bases). Germline values: CDR1 SGHRS, CDR2 YFSETQ. V lost 1 base, J lost 5 bases, and 10 bases lay in between. This CDR3 spans 13 amino acids.

This clonotype was seen more than once but under ten times. The chain employs TRBV29-1 and TRBJ2-1, with D perhaps matching TRBD2 (6 bases). Germline assignment: CDR1 SQVTM and CDR2 ANQGSEA. The CDR3 is made up of 17 amino acids. Trimming pared 1 base from V and 0 bases from J, leaving 16 bases between. CDR3 in amino acids: CSVEAPDGSSSYNEQFF. CDR3 bases: TGCAGCGTTGAAGCCCCGGACGGGAGCAGCTCCTACAATGAGCAGTTCTTC.

This clonotype was detected only a few times. The genes are TRBV6-5 and TRBJ2-2; TRBD2 matches at 8 bases. Per germline, CDR1 MNHEY and CDR2 SVGAGI. The CDR3 loop spans 15 amino acids. V shed 7 bases and J 1 base; nucleotides not matched to a gene: 5. The CDR3: CASTGLAGNTGELFF. The CDR3, as DNA: TGTGCCAGCACTGGGCTAGCGGGGAACACCGGGGAGCTGTTTTTT.

This sequence joins TRBV3-1 and TRBJ1-1; D is possibly TRBD1 (5 bases). CDR1 LGHDT and CDR2 YNNKEL come from the germline V gene (reference sequence). The ends were cut back, 1 base at V and 4 bases at J, with 10 bases in the middle. The CDR3 has 14 residues. CDR3: CASSQVGGSTEAFF. The DNA for the CDR3 is TGTGCCAGCAGCCAAGTGGGGGGTAGCACTGAAGCTTTCTTT.

This clonotype was recorded at least ten times. This chain uses TRBV18 with TRBJ2-1; 9 positions match TRBD2. CDR1 is KGHSH and CDR2 is LQKENI in the germline V gene. V shed 2 bases and J 3 bases; nucleotides not matched to a gene: 2. The CDR3 extends over 15 amino acids. CDR3 residues: CASSPSSGDYNEQFF. In nucleotides, the CDR3 is TGTGCCAGCTCACCATCTAGCGGGGACTACAATGAGCAGTTCTTC.

In its sample, this clonotype was seen many times. This chain connects TRBV20-1 to TRBJ1-1; D not resolved. The CDR3 extends over 11 amino acids. V was trimmed by 3 bases and J by 5 bases, leaving 7 bases between them. The germline CDR1 and CDR2 sequences are DFQATT and SNEGSKA (reference sequence). The CDR3 region is CSASEGTEAFF. CDR3 in DNA: TGCAGTGCTAGCGAGGGAACTGAAGCTTTCTTT.

About this clonotype: Being one base from a much bigger clone, this may be a read error. V and J are TRBV7-2 and TRBJ2-7; 11 positions match TRBD2. The germline V gene has CDR1 SGHTA and CDR2 FQGNSA. The CDR3 length is 14 residues. CDR3 DNA: TGTGCCACCAGCTTTAGCGGGGGGGTTTACGAGCAGTACTTC. Encoded protein: CATSFSGGVYEQYF.

V is TRBV20-1 and J is TRBJ1-3; possibly TRBD1 for D (6 bases). V was clipped by 5 bases and J by 0 bases, with 11 bases between them. The CDR3 length is 14 residues. Per the germline V gene, CDR1 is DFQATT and CDR2 is SNEGSKA (reference sequence). The CDR3: CSAPDRTSGNTIYF. The DNA for the CDR3 is TGCAGTGCTCCTGACAGGACCTCTGGAAACACCATATATTTT.